Detailed here is one TCR beta chain. Only in-frame clones appear in the TCRdb table, and some are missing; sequencing was by immunoSEQ multiplex PCR. The table has 120,000 to 150,000 clones, around 87% seen once. These data belong to a study of blood T cell repertoires in COVID-19. This CDR3 is built from 15 residues. The V gene's germline CDR1 is SNHLY and CDR2 FYNNEI. Unmatched junction bases numbered 13, after V lost 7 bases and J lost 10 bases. The sequence was obtained from a woman aged 55-69 years with active COVID-19. The V call is TRBV2, the J call TRBJ2-1; the match to TRBD2 covers 10 bases. Sequences were obtained from peripheral blood. CDR3 residues: CASTPWASGREEQFF. The CDR3 coding sequence is TGTGCCAGCACTCCCTGGGCTAGCGGGAGAGAAGAGCAGTTCTTC.